This T cell receptor beta chain was captured by sequencing in a study of monozygotic twins with inflammatory bowel disease. Donors gave about 2.3 ml of blood apiece. For this clonotype: Its antigen is unknown.

Whole-study results and caveats: IBD patients showed reduced TCRbeta diversity (inverse Simpson) versus healthy co-twins. It was not supported that a single strong signal or clonotype was associated with IBD.

Template-switch reactions added UMIs with a 6-nucleotide sample barcode. TCRdb derives one entry per CDR3 protein from the 5' RACE reads, leaving out DNA. Seen in this sample are a few hundred thousand distinct CDR3 sequences; the ten most common clones hold just over 2.5%. The sequence was collected from a human donor with ulcerative colitis or Crohn's disease, or a healthy co-twin of an affected twin (not recorded which). The specimen was blood.

CDR3 residues: CSARYRGPDTQYF. V usage is TRBV20-1 and J usage is TRBJ2-3; TCRdb's D gene call, TRBD1, goes unchecked for lack of DNA. CDR3 length: 13 amino acids. Germline V gene sequence: CDR1 DFQATT, CDR2 SNEGSKA (reference sequence).